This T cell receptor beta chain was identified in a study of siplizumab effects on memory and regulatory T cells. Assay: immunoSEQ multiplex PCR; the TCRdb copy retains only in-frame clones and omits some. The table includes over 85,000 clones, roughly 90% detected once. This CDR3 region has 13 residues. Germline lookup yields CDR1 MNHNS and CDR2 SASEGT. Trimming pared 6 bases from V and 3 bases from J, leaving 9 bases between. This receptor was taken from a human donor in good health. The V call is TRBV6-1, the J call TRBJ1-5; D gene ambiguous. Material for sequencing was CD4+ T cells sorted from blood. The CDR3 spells CASSQDFNQPQHF. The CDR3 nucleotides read TGTGCCAGCAGCCAGGACTTCAATCAGCCCCAGCATTTT.